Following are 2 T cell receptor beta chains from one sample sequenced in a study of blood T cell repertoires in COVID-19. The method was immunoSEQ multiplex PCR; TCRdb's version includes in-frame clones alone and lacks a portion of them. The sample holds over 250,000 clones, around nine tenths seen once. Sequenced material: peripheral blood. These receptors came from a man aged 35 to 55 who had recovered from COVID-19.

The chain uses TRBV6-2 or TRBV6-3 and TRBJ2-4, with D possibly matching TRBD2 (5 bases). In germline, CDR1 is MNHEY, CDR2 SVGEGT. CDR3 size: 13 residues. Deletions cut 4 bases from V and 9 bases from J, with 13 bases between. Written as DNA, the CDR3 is TGTGCCAGCAGTTCGGACTTTGCAACCATTCAGTACTTC. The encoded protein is CASSSDFATIQYF.

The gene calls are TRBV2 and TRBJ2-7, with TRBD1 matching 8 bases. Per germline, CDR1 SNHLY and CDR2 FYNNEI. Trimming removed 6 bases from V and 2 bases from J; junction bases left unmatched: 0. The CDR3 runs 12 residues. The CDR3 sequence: CASRQGAYEQYF. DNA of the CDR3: TGTGCCAGCAGACAGGGGGCCTACGAGCAGTACTTC.